This entry features one T cell receptor beta chain sequence. Its specificity is not known. V dropped 1 base and J dropped 5; count of bases not matched to a gene: 7. There are 16 residues in the CDR3. Germline assignment: CDR1 MGHRA and CDR2 YSYEKL. Using its own MiXCR run on the 5' RACE reads, TCRdb lists one record per CDR3 protein. This sample has approximately 620,000 distinct CDR3 sequences, with about 9.4% found just once. This record comes from a study of identical twins. Study-wide findings and caveats: Within cord blood, abundant beta clonotypes carried fewer insertions, but memory repertoires showed no such trend.

These data are also associated with another study on yellow fever vaccine responses in identical twins.

V and J are TRBV4-1 and TRBJ2-3; 9 bases match TRBD1. The sequenced material came from PBMCs. This TCR was sampled from a woman younger than 30 in good health. CDR3 region: CASSQVWTGEVDTQYF. The CDR3 DNA reads as TGCGCCAGCAGCCAAGTCTGGACAGGGGAAGTAGATACGCAGTATTTT.